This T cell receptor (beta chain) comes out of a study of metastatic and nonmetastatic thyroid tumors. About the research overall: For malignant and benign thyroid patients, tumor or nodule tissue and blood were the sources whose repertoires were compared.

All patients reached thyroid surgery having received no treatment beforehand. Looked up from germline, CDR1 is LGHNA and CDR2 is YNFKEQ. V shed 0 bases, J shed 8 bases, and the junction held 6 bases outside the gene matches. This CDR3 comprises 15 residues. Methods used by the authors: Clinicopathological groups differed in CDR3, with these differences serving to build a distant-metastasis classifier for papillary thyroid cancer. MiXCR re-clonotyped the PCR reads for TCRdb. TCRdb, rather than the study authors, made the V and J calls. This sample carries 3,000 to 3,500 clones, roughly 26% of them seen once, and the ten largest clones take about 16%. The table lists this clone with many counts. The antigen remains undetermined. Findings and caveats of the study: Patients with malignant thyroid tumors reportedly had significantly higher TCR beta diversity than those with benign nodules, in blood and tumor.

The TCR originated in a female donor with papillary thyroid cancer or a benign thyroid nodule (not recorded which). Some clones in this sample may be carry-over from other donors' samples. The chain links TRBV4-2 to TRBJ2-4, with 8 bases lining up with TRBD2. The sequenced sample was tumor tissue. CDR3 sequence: CASSQDVSGSYIQYF. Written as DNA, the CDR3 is TGTGCCAGCAGCCAAGATGTAAGCGGGAGTTACATTCAGTACTTC.